A selection of T cell receptor beta chains follows, all from one sample in a study of shared clonotypes between healthy human individuals. Clones were read by immunoSEQ multiplex PCR, and TCRdb kept only the in-frame ones, dropping some. The sample lists about 320,000 clones, more than 75% occurring once. The specimen sequenced was memory CD8+ T cells sorted from blood. These receptors all come from a young man in good health. CDR3s include the opening cysteine and the closing phenylalanine or tryptophan. The order of the fields is V gene, J gene, D gene, CDR3 protein, CDR3 DNA. A D gene is named only where the DNA matches it firmly.

V gene: TRBV4-3; J gene: TRBJ1-5; D gene: TRBD1; CDR3 protein: CASSQVWVVQGASQPQHF; CDR3 DNA: TGCGCCAGCAGCCAAGTATGGGTCGTGCAGGGGGCGAGTCAGCCCCAGCATTTT
V gene: TRBV5-1; J gene: TRBJ2-7; D gene: .; CDR3 protein: CASSLGRVAPYEQYF; CDR3 DNA: TGCGCCAGCAGCTTGGGAAGGGTCGCGCCTTACGAGCAGTACTTC
V gene: TRBV19; J gene: TRBJ2-7; D gene: .; CDR3 protein: CASSILPGTSYEQYF; CDR3 DNA: TGTGCCAGTAGTATACTCCCGGGAACTAGCTACGAGCAGTACTTC
V gene: TRBV2; J gene: TRBJ1-4; D gene: .; CDR3 protein: CASSEAPAGDNEKLFF; CDR3 DNA: TGTGCCAGCAGTGAAGCGCCCGCAGGAGACAATGAAAAACTGTTTTTT
V gene: TRBV25-1; J gene: TRBJ2-1; D gene: TRBD1; CDR3 protein: CASSRDSKYNEQFF; CDR3 DNA: TGTGCCAGCAGTCGGGACAGCAAATACAATGAGCAGTTCTTC
V gene: TRBV2; J gene: TRBJ2-1; D gene: .; CDR3 protein: CASSEWGSSYNEQFF; CDR3 DNA: TGTGCCAGCAGTGAATGGGGGAGCTCCTACAATGAGCAGTTCTTC
V gene: TRBV6-6; J gene: TRBJ1-1; D gene: .; CDR3 protein: CATRWGLNTEAFF; CDR3 DNA: TGTGCCACCCGTTGGGGGTTGAACACTGAAGCTTTCTTT
V gene: TRBV7-9; J gene: TRBJ2-7; D gene: TRBD1; CDR3 protein: CASSLVGQGRGYEQYF; CDR3 DNA: TGTGCCAGCAGCTTAGTCGGACAGGGGAGAGGATACGAGCAGTACTTC
V gene: TRBV7-9; J gene: TRBJ2-7; D gene: TRBD1; CDR3 protein: CASSSGQGGEQYF; CDR3 DNA: TGTGCCAGCAGCTCCGGACAGGGTGGCGAGCAGTACTTC
V gene: TRBV10-3; J gene: TRBJ1-1; D gene: TRBD1; CDR3 protein: CAINPGQGDLMNTEAFF; CDR3 DNA: TGTGCCATCAATCCGGGACAGGGGGATTTAATGAACACTGAAGCTTTCTTT
V gene: TRBV7-9; J gene: TRBJ2-3; D gene: TRBD1; CDR3 protein: CASSFRDSLTDTQYF; CDR3 DNA: TGTGCCAGCAGCTTCCGGGACAGCCTAACAGATACGCAGTATTTT
V gene: TRBV9; J gene: TRBJ1-2; D gene: TRBD1; CDR3 protein: CASSVGDRVGGYTF; CDR3 DNA: TGTGCCAGCAGCGTCGGGGACAGGGTCGGTGGCTACACCTTC
V gene: TRBV4-1; J gene: TRBJ2-7; D gene: .; CDR3 protein: CASSQEAAQRTFEQYF; CDR3 DNA: TGCGCCAGCAGCCAAGAGGCGGCTCAGCGCACGTTCGAGCAGTACTTC
V gene: TRBV27; J gene: TRBJ2-7; D gene: TRBD1; CDR3 protein: CASSTTGGGFYEQYF; CDR3 DNA: TGTGCCAGCAGTACGACAGGGGGCGGGTTCTACGAGCAGTACTTC
V gene: TRBV4-1; J gene: TRBJ2-7; D gene: .; CDR3 protein: CASSTAGEEQYF; CDR3 DNA: TGCGCCAGCTCCACCGCGGGCGAAGAGCAGTACTTC
V gene: TRBV27; J gene: TRBJ1-1; D gene: .; CDR3 protein: CASSLSHGGEAFF; CDR3 DNA: TGTGCCAGCAGTTTAAGCCACGGGGGTGAAGCTTTCTTT
V gene: TRBV30; J gene: TRBJ2-3; D gene: TRBD2; CDR3 protein: CAWSVRTGGTDTQYF; CDR3 DNA: TGTGCCTGGAGTGTACGGACGGGAGGGACAGATACGCAGTATTTT
V gene: TRBV27; J gene: TRBJ2-2; D gene: TRBD1; CDR3 protein: CASTLGQAVTGELFF; CDR3 DNA: TGTGCCAGCACCTTGGGACAGGCCGTCACCGGGGAGCTGTTTTTT
V gene: TRBV27; J gene: TRBJ2-7; D gene: .; CDR3 protein: CASSLDPGYEQYF; CDR3 DNA: TGTGCCAGCAGTCTAGACCCAGGGTACGAGCAGTACTTC
V gene: TRBV27; J gene: TRBJ2-1; D gene: .; CDR3 protein: CASSTHPGGTSNEQFF; CDR3 DNA: TGTGCCAGCAGTACACACCCGGGGGGCACCTCCAATGAGCAGTTCTTC
V gene: TRBV5-6; J gene: TRBJ2-2; D gene: TRBD1; CDR3 protein: CASSFGTGNTGELFF; CDR3 DNA: TGTGCCAGCAGCTTTGGGACAGGTAACACCGGGGAGCTGTTTTTT